What follows describes a single T cell receptor beta chain. As originally analysed: Estimated nucleated cell counts came from reference gene primer amplification. Data came from immunoSEQ multiplex PCR; TCRdb stores just in-frame clones and leaves some out. For V, J and clone size, that table is used; D and trimming come from the DNA. Of more than 300,000 clones listed, about 90% are singletons. These data are taken from a study of blood T cell repertoires in COVID-19. Looking at the study overall: Samples came from the United States, Italy and Spain, spanning acute and convalescent COVID-19. T cells, B-cell-depleted T cells, or PBMCs provided the cDNA or gDNA that served as material.

CDR3 length: 14 residues. The germline V and J ends were trimmed by 3 bases and 7 bases, with 12 bases remaining between them. Germline loops: CDR1 WNHNN, CDR2 SYGVQD (reference sequence). Seattle patients were enrolled during active infection and followed longitudinally. Sequencing input: peripheral blood. V usage is TRBV10-1 and J usage is TRBJ2-2; a possible D gene is TRBD2 (5 bases). This TCR derives from a woman in her twenties or thirties with COVID-19, enrolled during active disease. The CDR3 coding sequence is TGCGCCAGCAGTGATGGTAGGGAGAGCGGGGAGCTGTTTTTT. It codes for CASSDGRESGELFF.